Listed here are 8 T cell receptor beta chains from one sample, sequenced in a study of blood T cell repertoires in COVID-19. Assay used: immunoSEQ multiplex PCR; TCRdb lists only in-frame clones, some missing. The profile shows hundreds of thousands of clones, about 85% of them singletons. The sequencing sample was made of peripheral blood. These receptors originate from a woman aged 18-30 years with acute or convalescent COVID-19.

This sequence joins TRBV18 and TRBJ1-5; 9 bases line up with TRBD1. The germline CDR1 and CDR2 sequences are KGHSH and LQKENI. This CDR3 has 15 amino acids. The J segment lost 8 bases and the V segment lost 2 bases, leaving 7 bases of the junction unmatched. CDR3 sequence reads: CASSPNTGGQEPQHF. The CDR3, as DNA: TGTGCCAGCTCACCAAATACAGGGGGCCAAGAGCCCCAGCATTTT.

This clone has just a few counts. The chain couples TRBV5-1 to TRBJ1-1; weak D call: TRBD1 (5 bases). The V end lost 4 bases, the J end lost 3 bases, and 13 bases lay between the germline ends. The CDR3 covers 14 residues. CDR1 and CDR2 (germline): SGHRS, YFSETQ. The CDR3 spells CASSPPGGDTEAFF. In nucleotides, the CDR3 is TGCGCCAGCAGCCCCCCCGGGGGTGACACTGAAGCTTTCTTT.

This clone was observed once. V and J are TRBV30 and TRBJ1-5; 8 nucleotides line up with TRBD1. Germline V gene sequence: CDR1 GTSNPN, CDR2 SVGIG (reference sequence). The CDR3 extends over 17 amino acids. V lost 5 bases and J lost 4; bases outside the gene matches: 16. CDR3 sequence: CAWGTGGAQIFNQPQHF. Written as DNA, the CDR3 is TGTGCCTGGGGCACAGGGGGTGCGCAGATCTTTAATCAGCCCCAGCATTTT.

The chain links TRBV19 to TRBJ1-6, with D perhaps matching TRBD1 (6 bases). Germline V CDR1 and CDR2: LNHDA, SQIVND (reference sequence). The CDR3 is 17 residues long. Trimming cost V 10 bases and J 2 bases, with 21 bases left between them. The CDR3 nucleotides are TGTGCCACCCATGGGGAGGGGGGCGCGACCTATAATTCACCCCTCCACTTT. Amino acid sequence: CATHGEGGATYNSPLHF.

This clone was recorded once. V is TRBV12-5 and J is TRBJ1-5, with no clear D. Trimming took off 2 bases at V and 4 bases at J, with 6 bases between the two ends. This CDR3 region has 13 residues. Per the germline V gene, CDR1 is LGHNT and CDR2 is FRNRAP. As DNA, the CDR3 is TGTGCTAGTGGTTTGCAGATTAATCAGCCCCAGCATTTT. Translation: CASGLQINQPQHF.

The J gene is TRBJ1-5, the V gene TRBV4-1; 8 bases match TRBD1. CDR3 length: 17 residues. Germline CDR1 reads MGHRA; CDR2 reads YSYEKL. Unmatched junction bases numbered 10, after V lost 1 base and J lost 5 bases. CDR3 in amino acids: CASSQGQGRGTDQPQHF. The CDR3 DNA reads TGCGCCAGCAGCCAAGGACAGGGGCGAGGTACGGATCAGCCCCAGCATTTT.

This clone was observed once. The V call is TRBV9, the J call TRBJ1-6; 7 positions match TRBD1. CDR1 is SGDLS, CDR2 YYNGEE, per germline. J lost 4 bases, V lost 3 bases, and 7 bases had no gene match. This CDR3 is built from 16 residues. The CDR3 reads CASSAGGTDYNSPLHF. As DNA, the CDR3 is TGTGCCAGCAGCGCGGGAGGGACAGATTATAATTCACCCCTCCACTTT.

For the CDR3, the DNA is TGTGCCAGCAGCCGAGGGGGAGAGAACACTGAAGCTTTCTTT. Translation gives CASSRGGENTEAFF. The gene calls are TRBV28 and TRBJ1-1; perhaps TRBD1 as D (6 bases). V was pared by 6 bases and J by 1 base, with 12 bases between. The CDR3 runs 14 residues. CDR1 and CDR2 from the germline V gene are MDHEN and SYDVKM.